This TCR beta chain was profiled in a study of shared clonotypes between healthy human individuals. Regarding this clone: What it binds is unknown.

Assay used: immunoSEQ multiplex PCR; TCRdb lists only in-frame clones, some missing. This table holds 2 million to 2.5 million clones, 90% to 95% found once. This CDR3 contains 16 residues. J gave up 2 bases and V 4 bases, and 4 bases lay outside the gene matches. Germline-derived CDR1 and CDR2 are SGHTA and FQGNSA. General observations from the study: A handful of donors showed sharing of approximately 4.7% of naive CD4 clonotypes.

Sequences were obtained from naive CD4+ T cells sorted from blood. Regarding subset: CD45RA+ positively selected. The sequence was collected from a young man in good health. The chain carries TRBV7-2 and TRBJ2-1, with TRBD2 matching over 11 bases. Written as DNA, the CDR3 is TGTGCCAGCAGCTCTAGACTAGCGGGGCCCTACAATGAGCAGTTCTTC. Its protein is CASSSRLAGPYNEQFF.